Listed below are T cell receptor beta chains from one sample, sequenced in a study of CD8+ T cells in alopecia areata. TCRdb's table, derived via immunoSEQ multiplex PCR, lists solely in-frame clones and lacks some. The data hold 170,000 or so clones, with just over 65% observed a single time. This material consisted of CD4+ T cells sorted from blood, taken at week 4, from a patient treated with tofacitinib. The receptors were gathered from a human donor with alopecia areata. Both conserved end residues are part of each CDR3. The order of the fields is V gene, J gene, CDR3 protein.

TRBV25-1,TRBJ1-2,CASSGQGPRDYGYTF
TRBV30,TRBJ2-3,CAWSAGLTGSTDTQYF
TRBV2,TRBJ2-5,CASSEGRETQYF
TRBV30,TRBJ2-5,CAWSASGKETQYF
TRBV29-1,TRBJ1-2,CSAGGGYGYTF
TRBV5-6,TRBJ2-4,CASSALRDRHSKNIQYF
TRBV19,TRBJ2-1,CASNRDDNEQFF
TRBV30,TRBJ1-5,CAWSPRGNQPQHF
TRBV18,TRBJ2-1,CASSPSGDEQFF
TRBV4-3,TRBJ2-5,CASSQAAGGRMETQYF
TRBV4-2,TRBJ2-6,CASSPGDPSGANVLTF
TRBV30,TRBJ2-4,CAWRDSYQNIQYF